One sample yielded the 32 T cell receptor beta chains listed below, sequenced in a study of low-dose radiotherapy and immunotherapy resistance in tumors. cDNA synthesis used a TRAV/TRBV-specific primer set for both chains. TCRs underwent around 18 PCR cycles of amplification with a constant-region primer and V-primer adapter. TCRdb fed the reads into MiXCR, producing one record per CDR3 protein. The data contain 95,000 to 100,000 distinct CDR3 sequences, less than 25% of them singletons. The time point was: after trial treatment. Treatment here: LDRT plus nivolumab, ipilimumab, low-dose cyclophosphamide and aspirin (RACIN trial). The specimen comprised PBMCs, sampled after low-dose radiotherapy plus immunotherapy. The receptors were gathered from a male donor with prostate cancer.

This clonotype came up many times. The chain is built from TRBV4-1 and TRBJ1-1; D ambiguous. Germline lookup yields CDR1 MGHRA and CDR2 YSYEKL. Between the trimmed V and J ends, which lost 6 bases and 6 bases, there was a span of 14 bases. The CDR3 has 13 amino acids. Written as DNA, the CDR3 is TGCGCCAGCAGGCAGAGGATGTCCTCTGAAGCTTTCTTT. Translating gives CASRQRMSSEAFF.

V gene TRBV19 combines with J gene TRBJ1-1; a possible D gene is TRBD1 (6 bases). The V end lost 5 bases, the J end lost 1 base, and 14 bases lay between the germline ends. The germline CDR1 and CDR2 sequences are LNHDA and SQIVND (reference sequence). CDR3 length: 15 residues. CDR3 residues: CASSARGTWNTEAFF. CDR3 nucleotides: TGTGCCAGTAGTGCTCGTGGGACATGGAACACTGAAGCTTTCTTT.

In this sample, this clonotype turned up once. This is likely an artifact of a read error, given a far larger clone one base away. This chain connects TRBV7-2 to TRBJ2-2; 11 bases are a match to TRBD1. Germline assignment: CDR1 SGHTA and CDR2 FQGNSA. Unmatched junction bases numbered 3, after V lost 5 bases and J lost 4 bases. This CDR3 region has 15 residues. CDR3 in amino acids: CASSTGTGGTGELFF. The CDR3 DNA is TGTGCCAGCAGCACCGGGACAGGGGGCACCGGGGAGCTGTTTTTT.

This clonotype was found once. A read error is likely here: a far larger clone is one base away. The chain links TRBV7-2 to TRBJ2-7; TRBD2 matches 8 bases. Germline CDR1 reads SGHTA; CDR2 reads FQGNSA. CDR3 length: 15 residues. Trimming removed 5 bases from V and 7 bases from J; junction bases left unmatched: 13. This CDR3 reads CASSPQSGGYNEQYF. The CDR3 nucleotides read TGTGCCAGCAGCCCCCAGAGCGGGGGCTACAATGAGCAGTACTTC.

This clonotype has at least ten counts. The chain recombines TRBV20-1 with TRBJ2-1; 7 positions match TRBD2. Germline CDR1 and CDR2: DFQATT and SNEGSKA (reference sequence). J lost 5 bases, V lost 4 bases, and 5 bases had no gene match. The CDR3 extends over 13 amino acids. This CDR3 reads CSANRGGDNEQFF. The CDR3 DNA reads TGCAGTGCTAACCGTGGGGGGGACAATGAGCAGTTCTTC.

This rearrangement joins TRBV7-9 to TRBJ1-2; D may be TRBD1 (5 bases). The V gene's germline CDR1 is SEHNR and CDR2 FQNEAQ (reference sequence). CDR3 length equals 12 residues. The V and J ends lost 3 bases and 8 bases respectively, with 10 bases between them. CDR3 bases: TGTGCCAGCAGCTTCGAGGGGTCCGGCTACACCTTC. Translated: CASSFEGSGYTF. The full variable domain, with the rest looked up from reference TRBV7-9 and TRBJ1-2, is DTGVSQNPRHKITKRGQNVTFRCDPISEHNRLYWYRQTLGQGPEFLTYFQNEAQLEKSRLLSDRFSAERPKGSFSTLEIQRTEQGDSAMYLCASSFEGSGYTFGSGTRLTVV.

The chain is built from TRBV24-1 and TRBJ2-5; D ambiguous. Germline V gives CDR1 KGHDR, CDR2 SFDVKD. The CDR3 runs to 12 residues. Trimming took off 2 bases at V and 7 bases at J, with 7 bases between the two ends. CDR3 bases: TGTGCCACCAGTGATTATTCGGGGACCCAGTACTTC. Amino acid sequence: CATSDYSGTQYF.

This clonotype was observed many times. V and J are TRBV28 and TRBJ2-3; D gene unclear. The CDR3 is 15 residues long. V lost 7 bases to trimming and J lost 3 bases, with 17 bases between them. Germline V gene data show CDR1 as MDHEN and CDR2 as SYDVKM. Here the CDR3 reads CASTPGQSFTDTQYF. CDR3 coding DNA: TGTGCCAGCACCCCCGGGCAGTCTTTTACAGATACGCAGTATTTT.

This clonotype was detected ten times or more. This rearrangement joins TRBV7-2 to TRBJ2-5; TRBD1 might be the D (5 bases). V dropped 5 bases and J dropped 4 bases, with 20 bases sitting between them. The CDR3 length is 16 residues. CDR1 and CDR2 from the germline V gene are SGHTA and FQGNSA. CDR3 amino acids: CASSAGARSPGETQYF. Here the CDR3 DNA reads TGTGCCAGCAGCGCTGGGGCCAGGAGTCCCGGAGAGACCCAGTACTTC. The full variable domain, in which reference TRBV7-2 and TRBJ2-5 provide the parts outside the CDR3, is GAGVSQSPSNKVTEKGKDVELRCDPISGHTALYWYRQSLGQGLEFLIYFQGNSAPDKSGLPSDRFSAERTGGSVSTLTIQRTQQEDSAVYLCASSAGARSPGETQYFGPGTRLLVL.

Ten or more counts support this clonotype. The chain is built from TRBV5-1 and TRBJ2-5, with 12 bases identical to TRBD2. The CDR3 runs to 16 residues. From germline, CDR1 is SGHRS and CDR2 YFSETQ. After removal of 0 bases from V and 2 bases from J, the junction contained 2 bases not matched to a gene. CDR3 sequence reads: CASSLGLAGAQETQYF. CDR3 bases: TGCGCCAGCAGCTTGGGACTAGCGGGGGCTCAAGAGACCCAGTACTTC.

The CDR3 region is CASGKVVVGANTGELFF. In DNA, the CDR3 is TGTGCCAGCGGGAAGGTCGTAGTCGGAGCGAACACCGGGGAGCTGTTTTTT. The J gene is TRBJ2-2, the V gene TRBV27; no reliable D call. This CDR3 contains 17 residues. Per germline, CDR1 MNHEY and CDR2 SMNVEV (reference sequence). With 8 bases removed from V and 0 bases from J, the gap between germline ends came to 19 bases.

The table lists this clonotype with many counts. The chain recombines TRBV29-1 with TRBJ2-5; 7 bases fit TRBD2. Germline assignment: CDR1 SQVTM and CDR2 ANQGSEA. The J segment lost 5 bases and the V segment lost 3 bases, leaving 6 bases of the junction unmatched. This CDR3 has 13 amino acids. Here the CDR3 reads CSVDSGGYETQYF. CDR3 nucleotide sequence: TGCAGCGTTGATTCCGGGGGGTACGAGACCCAGTACTTC.

The sample holds many counts of this clonotype. This sequence joins TRBV10-3 and TRBJ2-2; D is possibly TRBD1 (6 bases). Between the trimmed V and J ends, which lost 0 bases and 2 bases, there was a span of 10 bases. Germline CDR1 reads ENHRY; CDR2 reads SYGVKD. The CDR3 has 16 residues. As DNA, the CDR3 is TGTGCCATCAGTGAGTCGGCGGACAGAAACACCGGGGAGCTGTTTTTT. Translating gives CAISESADRNTGELFF.

In regard to this clonotype: A much bigger clone sits one base away, suggesting this may be a read error. The V and J genes are TRBV4-3 and TRBJ2-7, with a possible D match to TRBD2 (5 bases). The CDR3 is made up of 14 amino acids. Germline V gene data show CDR1 as LGHNA and CDR2 as YSLEER. Trimming cost V 4 bases and J 6 bases, with 16 bases left between them. CDR3: CASSLLRGLREQYF. CDR3 bases: TGCGCCAGCAGCCTCCTCCGAGGGCTCCGCGAGCAGTACTTC.

This clonotype showed up many times. The chain joins TRBV5-1 to TRBJ2-4; perhaps D is TRBD1 or TRBD2 (5 bases each). The ends were cut back, 4 bases at V and 1 base at J, with 18 bases in the middle. The CDR3 length is 17 residues. Germline values: CDR1 SGHRS, CDR2 YFSETQ. Here the CDR3 DNA reads TGCGCCAGCAGCCGTAACCCCGTAGGGGACGCCAAAAACATTCAGTACTTC. Its protein product is CASSRNPVGDAKNIQYF.

Many counts were recorded for this clonotype. The chain is built from TRBV12-3 or TRBV12-4 and TRBJ2-1; D possibly uses TRBD1 or TRBD2 (6 bases each). V lost 5 bases to trimming and J lost 10 bases, with 12 bases between them. The CDR3 contains 12 residues. Here the CDR3 reads CASSPGGGEQFF. The CDR3 coding sequence is TGTGCCAGCAGTCCCGGGGGCGGGGAGCAGTTCTTC.

This clonotype was picked up many times. The chain uses TRBV5-4 and TRBJ2-3, with 10 bases identical to TRBD1. V gave up 4 bases and J gave up 5 bases; unmatched junction bases: 4. CDR1 is SGHNT, CDR2 YYREEE, per germline (reference sequence). This CDR3 spans 14 amino acids. DNA of the CDR3: TGTGCCAGCAGCGCGGGACAGGGGATAGATACGCAGTATTTT. This translates into CASSAGQGIDTQYF.

This clonotype was counted many times. V gene TRBV2 combines with J gene TRBJ1-2; D perhaps matches TRBD1 (6 bases). Trimming took 6 bases from V and 8 from J, leaving 19 bases between them. Germline CDR1 reads SNHLY; CDR2 reads FYNNEI. The CDR3 length is 14 residues. The CDR3 protein is CASRAVVGAEGYTF. The CDR3 DNA sequence: TGTGCCAGCAGGGCAGTCGTGGGGGCCGAAGGCTACACCTTC.

The chain recombines TRBV28 with TRBJ2-1; perhaps TRBD2 as D (7 bases). V was pared by 3 bases and J by 10 bases, with 13 bases between. Germline assignment: CDR1 MDHEN and CDR2 SYDVKM. The CDR3 runs 13 residues. The CDR3 loop reads CASSFTGGREQFF. Written as DNA, the CDR3 is TGTGCCAGCAGTTTCACGGGGGGCAGGGAGCAGTTCTTC.

This clonotype was detected ten times or more. The chain uses TRBV19 and TRBJ1-2, with D perhaps TRBD1 (5 bases). Germline assignment: CDR1 LNHDA and CDR2 SQIVND (reference sequence). The CDR3 consists of 14 residues. V lost 5 bases, J lost 6 bases, and 16 bases lay in between. The CDR3 region has the DNA TGTGCCAGTAGTTCCAGCTCTCCCAGGGATGGCTACACCTTC. Protein sequence: CASSSSSPRDGYTF.

This clonotype was counted many times. The chain carries TRBV11-2 and TRBJ2-2; 7 nucleotides line up with TRBD1. V was pared by 7 bases and J by 4 bases, with 9 bases of the junction left unmatched. Germline V gene lookup returns CDR1 SGHAT and CDR2 FQNNGV. CDR3 size: 15 residues. The DNA for the CDR3 is TGTGCCAGCACCGAAGACAGGGCGGTCACCGGGGAGCTGTTTTTT. Translation gives CASTEDRAVTGELFF. The variable domain in full, completed from reference TRBV11-2 and TRBJ2-2, reads EAGVAQSPRYKIIEKRQSVAFWCNPISGHATLYWYQQILGQGPKLLIQFQNNGVVDDSQLPKDRFSAERLKGVDSTLKIQPAKLEDSAVYLCASTEDRAVTGELFFGEGSRLTVL.

This clonotype was found many times. V gene TRBV19 combines with J gene TRBJ2-6; 9 nucleotides align to TRBD1. Germline V lookup: CDR1 LNHDA, CDR2 SQIVND (reference sequence). This CDR3 has 19 amino acids. The J segment lost 0 bases and the V segment lost 5 bases, leaving 11 bases of the junction unmatched. The CDR3 DNA reads as TGTGCCAGTAGTCGACTTACAGGGGGCCTCTCCTCTGGGGCCAACGTCCTGACTTTC. Amino acids: CASSRLTGGLSSGANVLTF.

In its sample, this clonotype was seen many times. This chain uses TRBV12-3 or TRBV12-4 with TRBJ1-1; D remains ambiguous. V lost 5 bases and J lost 0, with 13 bases in between. The CDR3 is made up of 15 amino acids. The CDR3 protein is CASSPQGGLNTEAFF. The CDR3 region has the DNA TGTGCCAGCAGTCCCCAAGGAGGGTTGAACACTGAAGCTTTCTTT.

This clonotype was picked up many times. The genes are TRBV12-3 or TRBV12-4 and TRBJ2-5; the match to TRBD1 covers 9 bases. V shed 3 bases and J 4 bases; nucleotides not matched to a gene: 6. This CDR3 comprises 15 residues. CDR3 amino acids: CASSLGDRAGETQYF. DNA for the CDR3: TGTGCCAGCAGTTTGGGGGACAGGGCGGGAGAGACCCAGTACTTC.

This clonotype was recorded at least ten times. The chain couples TRBV5-1 to TRBJ2-3, with D possibly being TRBD2 (6 bases). Per germline, CDR1 SGHRS and CDR2 YFSETQ. CDR3 length equals 16 residues. V shed 4 bases and J shed 1 base, with 16 bases lying between them. CDR3 sequence (DNA): TGCGCCAGCAGCCGGCGGGGTGAACATCGCACAGATACGCAGTATTTT. Its translation: CASSRRGEHRTDTQYF. Variable domain in full (rest from reference TRBV5-1 and TRBJ2-3): KAGVTQTPRYLIKTRGQQVTLSCSPISGHRSVSWYQQTPGQGLQFLFEYFSETQRNKGNFPGRFSGRQFSNSRSEMNVSTLELGDSALYLCASSRRGEHRTDTQYFGPGTRLTVL.

This clonotype was recorded a few times. V gene TRBV5-5 combines with J gene TRBJ2-5, with D tentatively TRBD1 (5 bases). The CDR3 has 16 residues. V was clipped by 2 bases and J by 5 bases, with 19 bases between them. The germline gives CDR1 SGHKS, CDR2 YYEKEE (reference sequence). CDR3 nucleotide sequence: TGTGCCAGCAGCTTTTCAGGGCCCGGTCGATTGGAGACCCAGTACTTC. Amino acids: CASSFSGPGRLETQYF.

This clonotype came up many times. This chain uses TRBV2 with TRBJ2-2; no clear D. Between the trimmed V and J ends, which lost 4 bases and 4 bases, there was a span of 7 bases. Germline V gives CDR1 SNHLY, CDR2 FYNNEI. This CDR3 is 13 amino acids long. The CDR3 DNA follows: TGTGCCAGCAGTGGGCGCGGCACCGGGGAGCTGTTTTTT. It is translated as CASSGRGTGELFF.

This clonotype came up many times. The rearrangement uses TRBV29-1 and TRBJ1-3; TRBD1 matches at 8 bases. There are 16 residues in the CDR3. V was clipped by 5 bases and J by 1 base; unmatched bases: 10. Germline V CDR1 and CDR2: SQVTM, ANQGSEA. In DNA form, the CDR3 reads TGCAGCGTTTCGAGCGGGGACAGGTGGTCTGGAAACACCATATATTTT. It is translated as CSVSSGDRWSGNTIYF.

The J gene is TRBJ2-1, the V gene TRBV20-1; possibly TRBD1 or TRBD2 for D (5 bases each). The better agreement between TRBJ2-7 and the DNA end casts doubt on the J call. The CDR3 sequence is 20 residues long. Germline V gives CDR1 DFQATT, CDR2 SNEGSKA (reference sequence). The CDR3 DNA reads as TGCAGTGCTAGCCCTCCCCCCGGGACCCAAGGGGCGCGCTCCTACAATGAGCAGTACGTC. Translated, it gives CSASPPPGTQGARSYNEQYV.

This clonotype was recorded many times. V gene TRBV10-3 combines with J gene TRBJ1-2; TRBD1 agrees at 9 bases. The V gene end was trimmed by 6 bases and the J gene end by 8 bases; junction bases not matched to a gene: 16. CDR1 and CDR2 from the germline V gene are ENHRY and SYGVKD. This CDR3 is built from 16 residues. The CDR3: CAIRAKTGTGTDGYTF. Here the CDR3 DNA reads TGTGCCATCAGGGCAAAAACCGGGACAGGGACTGACGGCTACACCTTC.

This clonotype was counted at least ten times. The V call is TRBV24-1, the J call TRBJ2-7; 8 positions agree with TRBD2. The CDR3 spans 15 residues. Germline trimming cut 10 bases from V and 6 bases from J; bases unmatched to any gene: 16. The V gene's germline CDR1 is KGHDR and CDR2 SFDVKD. The CDR3 DNA sequence: TGTGCCACGGGCCACGTGCCGGCTAGCGGGTTCGAGCAGTACTTC. Translating it yields CATGHVPASGFEQYF.

At least ten counts were recorded for this clonotype. The chain employs TRBV19 and TRBJ2-7; D call uncertain. This CDR3 is built from 13 residues. V lost 6 bases and J lost 2, with 11 bases in between. The germline CDR1 and CDR2 sequences are LNHDA and SQIVND (reference sequence). DNA for the CDR3: TGTGCCAGTAGCACCGAGAGAACCTACGAGCAGTACTTC. As protein: CASSTERTYEQYF. Complete variable domain (other parts from reference TRBV19 and TRBJ2-7): DGGITQSPKYLFRKEGQNVTLSCEQNLNHDAMYWYRQDPGQGLRLIYYSQIVNDFQKGDIAEGYSVSREKKESFPLTVTSAQKNPTAFYLCASSTERTYEQYFGPGTRLTVT.